The 18 T cell receptor beta chains given below trace back to one sample, sequenced in a study of CD8 T cells in Susac syndrome. RNA in amounts of about 0.5 to 1 ug was reverse transcribed with random hexamers. From the immunoSEQ multiplex PCR reads, TCRdb called clonotypes with MiXCR, one entry per CDR3 protein. Of about 200,000 distinct CDR3 sequences listed, about 96% are singletons. Sequenced input: CD4+ T cells from PBMCs. Receptors were obtained from a human donor with multiple sclerosis.

This clonotype was picked up one time. V and J are TRBV29-1 and TRBJ2-1; D is unclear. CDR3 size: 12 residues. V lost 4 bases and J 1 base, leaving 5 bases between the germline ends. Germline V CDR1 and CDR2: SQVTM, ANQGSEA. The DNA of the CDR3 is TGCAGCGTTGGGAGTTCCTACAATGAGCAGTTCTTC. Its translation: CSVGSSYNEQFF.

The chain has TRBV24-1 and TRBJ2-1; 11 bases match TRBD1. Looked up from germline, CDR1 is KGHDR and CDR2 is SFDVKD. This CDR3 comprises 14 residues. J was trimmed by 12 bases and V by 1 base; bases with no gene match: 4. The CDR3, as DNA: TGTGCCACCAGTGATTTTTCGGGACAGGGGGTGCAGTTCTTC. It codes for CATSDFSGQGVQFF.

The chain is built from TRBV27 and TRBJ2-7; 13 bases fit TRBD2. The CDR3 is 14 residues long. Germline V CDR1 and CDR2: MNHEY, SMNVEV (reference sequence). V dropped 7 bases and J dropped 9; count of bases not matched to a gene: 9. CDR3 region: CASKSGLAGVVQYF. Here the CDR3 DNA reads TGTGCCAGCAAGTCAGGACTAGCGGGAGTCGTGCAGTACTTC.

The genes are TRBV5-1 and TRBJ2-7, with TRBD2 identical over 14 bases. Trimming removed 4 bases from V and 4 bases from J; junction bases left unmatched: 7. The germline gives CDR1 SGHRS, CDR2 YFSETQ. The CDR3 runs 16 residues. CDR3 DNA: TGCGCCAGCAGCGTGGGACTAGCGGGAGTTGGGTACGAGCAGTACTTC. It translates to CASSVGLAGVGYEQYF.

The chain uses TRBV3-1 and TRBJ2-7, with TRBD1 as a possible D gene (6 bases). V lost 0 bases and J 0 bases, leaving 9 bases between the germline ends. CDR1 LGHDT and CDR2 YNNKEL come from the germline V gene (reference sequence). This CDR3 contains 15 residues. In nucleotides, the CDR3 is TGTGCCAGCAGCCAAGATGGGGGACACTCCTACGAGCAGTACTTC. Translating gives CASSQDGGHSYEQYF.

The chain uses TRBV3-1 and TRBJ2-5, with D unclear. Deletions cut 7 bases from V and 7 bases from J, with 19 bases between. From germline, CDR1 is LGHDT and CDR2 YNNKEL (reference sequence). The CDR3 is 14 residues long. The CDR3 DNA reads TGTGCCAGCAACCCCTCCCACAGTGACGGGACCCAGTACTTC. The encoded protein is CASNPSHSDGTQYF.

The V call is TRBV19, the J call TRBJ1-5; perhaps TRBD1 as D (5 bases). In germline, CDR1 is LNHDA, CDR2 SQIVND (reference sequence). V shed 6 bases and J shed 5 bases, with 17 bases lying between them. The CDR3 has 15 residues. DNA of the CDR3: TGTGCCAGTAGCCCGGGACTAGTTGAGTATCAGCCCCAGCATTTT. It translates to CASSPGLVEYQPQHF.

J is TRBJ2-3 and V is TRBV6-6; D is possibly TRBD1 (5 bases). Between the trimmed V and J ends, which lost 0 bases and 6 bases, there was a span of 13 bases. Germline loops: CDR1 MNHNY, CDR2 SVGAGI (reference sequence). The CDR3 runs 15 residues. CDR3 sequence reads: CASSYSSGISDTQYF. In DNA form, the CDR3 reads TGTGCCAGCAGTTACTCCTCAGGGATTTCCGATACGCAGTATTTT.

The genes are TRBV6-2 or TRBV6-3 and TRBJ2-5; no firm D call. Germline V gene data show CDR1 as MNHEY and CDR2 as SVGEGT. This CDR3 contains 13 residues. The V end was cut by 4 bases, the J end by 4 bases, with 10 bases between. The CDR3 bases are TGTGCCAGCAGTTCCATAGCAGGAGAGACCCAGTACTTC. Its protein product is CASSSIAGETQYF.

The chain couples TRBV7-9 to TRBJ2-1; D uncertain. The germline V and J ends were trimmed by 11 bases and 4 bases, with 15 bases remaining between them. The CDR3 sequence is 13 residues long. Germline CDR1 SEHNR, CDR2 FQNEAQ (reference sequence). The CDR3 sequence: CAVPEHGYNEQFF. CDR3 nucleotide sequence: TGTGCCGTCCCCGAACATGGGTACAATGAGCAGTTCTTC. The full variable domain, completed using reference TRBV7-9 and TRBJ2-1, is DTGVSQNPRHKITKRGQNVTFRCDPISEHNRLYWYRQTLGQGPEFLTYFQNEAQLEKSRLLSDRFSAERPKGSFSTLEIQRTEQGDSAMYLCAVPEHGYNEQFFGPGTRLTVL.

The rearrangement joins TRBV18 to TRBJ2-3; unclear D gene. The CDR3 loop spans 14 amino acids. V was pared by 0 bases and J by 3 bases, with 7 bases between. Germline V gene sequence: CDR1 KGHSH, CDR2 LQKENI. The CDR3 DNA follows: TGTGCCAGCTCACCACCTGTCAGGACAGATACGCAGTATTTT. This translates into CASSPPVRTDTQYF.

The chain combines TRBV30 with TRBJ2-2; TRBD1 might be the D (6 bases). Germline-derived CDR1 and CDR2 are GTSNPN and SVGIG (reference sequence). Trimming removed 2 bases at V and 4 bases at J, with 11 bases between. The CDR3 has 14 amino acids. The CDR3 DNA reads TGTGCCTGGAGTCCAGGGGCTTCCACCGGGGAGCTGTTTTTT. Translated: CAWSPGASTGELFF. Supplemented by reference TRBV30 and TRBJ2-2, the full variable domain reads SQTIHQWPATLVQPVGSPLSLECTVEGTSNPNLYWYRQAAGRGLQLLFYSVGIGQISSEVPQNLSASRPQDRQFILSSKKLLLSDSGFYLCAWSPGASTGELFFGEGSRLTVL.

The chain recombines TRBV5-4 with TRBJ2-1, with D maybe TRBD1 (5 bases). V was clipped by 0 bases and J by 7 bases, with 5 bases between them. Per germline, CDR1 SGHNT and CDR2 YYREEE (reference sequence). The CDR3 runs 12 residues. For the CDR3, the DNA is TGTGCCAGCAGCTTGGAGGGGAATGAGCAGTTCTTC. It specifies CASSLEGNEQFF.

The chain uses TRBV2 and TRBJ1-1; D is unresolved. This CDR3 contains 11 residues. Trimming stripped 6 bases from V and 3 bases from J, with 5 bases between. CDR1 is SNHLY and CDR2 is FYNNEI in the germline V gene. CDR3 residues: CASRYDTEAFF. CDR3 coding DNA: TGTGCCAGCAGGTATGACACTGAAGCTTTCTTT. Full variable domain (outside the CDR3, taken from reference TRBV2 and TRBJ1-1): EPEVTQTPSHQVTQMGQEVILRCVPISNHLYFYWYRQILGQKVEFLVSFYNNEISEKSEIFDDQFSVERPDGSNFTLKIRSTKLEDSAMYFCASRYDTEAFFGQGTRLTVV.

The chain employs TRBV2 and TRBJ2-5; D gene uncertain. CDR1 and CDR2 from the germline V gene are SNHLY and FYNNEI. The CDR3 extends over 12 amino acids. Trimming stripped 0 bases from V and 7 bases from J, with 6 bases between. Here the CDR3 reads CASSEARGTQYF. DNA of the CDR3: TGTGCCAGCAGTGAAGCGCGCGGGACCCAGTACTTC. Supplemented by reference TRBV2 and TRBJ2-5, the full variable domain reads EPEVTQTPSHQVTQMGQEVILRCVPISNHLYFYWYRQILGQKVEFLVSFYNNEISEKSEIFDDQFSVERPDGSNFTLKIRSTKLEDSAMYFCASSEARGTQYFGPGTRLLVL.

The CDR3 DNA sequence: TGCGCCAGCAGCTCACTCCCGGGACTAGCGGACAATGAGCAGTTCTTC. The encoded protein is CASSSLPGLADNEQFF. The chain employs TRBV5-1 and TRBJ2-1, with 11 bases lining up with TRBD2. V dropped 3 bases and J dropped 5; count of bases not matched to a gene: 7. This CDR3 is 16 amino acids long. Germline CDR1 SGHRS, CDR2 YFSETQ.

In DNA, the CDR3 is TGTGCCAGCCTTTTGTCCCAGGGCGGTGAGACCCAGTACTTC. Protein product: CASLLSQGGETQYF. V usage is TRBV18 and J usage is TRBJ2-5, with a weak D call TRBD1 (5 bases). This CDR3 is built from 14 residues. V was pared by 8 bases and J by 5 bases, with 18 bases between. Looked up from germline, CDR1 is KGHSH and CDR2 is LQKENI. The whole variable domain, filled in from reference TRBV18 and TRBJ2-5, reads NAGVMQNPRHLVRRRGQEARLRCSPMKGHSHVYWYRQLPEEGLKFMVYLQKENIIDESGMPKERFSAEFPKEGPSILRIQQVVRGDSAAYFCASLLSQGGETQYFGPGTRLLVL.

This rearrangement joins TRBV3-1 to TRBJ2-1; 10 bases are a match to TRBD2. The germline gives CDR1 LGHDT, CDR2 YNNKEL (reference sequence). The CDR3 covers 14 residues. Unmatched junction bases numbered 4, after V lost 2 bases and J lost 9 bases. The CDR3 DNA follows: TGTGCCAGCAGCCAAACGGTAGCGGGGGGTGAGCAGTTCTTC. The encoded protein is CASSQTVAGGEQFF.